Below, 9 T cell receptor beta chains from the same sample are listed, as sequenced in a study of human T cells and chemical hapten exposure. TCRdb reanalysed the RACE reads using MiXCR and keeps one entry per CDR3 protein. The table lists over 85,000 distinct CDR3 sequences, about 8.7% of them singletons. Regarding time point: healthy volunteer bleed at 2 weeks. Blood, whole and unfractionated, served as the source for total RNA extraction. The sequencing sample was made of whole blood. These receptors were collected from a female donor in good health. Some clones in this sample may be carry-over from other donors' samples.

This clonotype was seen a few times. V usage is TRBV14 and J usage is TRBJ2-1; D is possibly TRBD2 (5 bases). The CDR3 extends over 14 amino acids. CDR1 and CDR2 (germline): SGHDN, FVKESK. V lost 0 bases, J lost 9 bases, and 12 bases lay in between. DNA for the CDR3: TGTGCCAGCAGCCAAGAATGGAGCACTAGTGAGCAGTTCTTC. Protein: CASSQEWSTSEQFF.

This clonotype was seen ten or more times. This chain joins TRBV9 and TRBJ1-3; 9 bases fit TRBD1. Germline V lookup: CDR1 SGDLS, CDR2 YYNGEE. The V and J ends lost 5 bases and 1 base, in that order; junction bases with no gene match: 4. The CDR3 has 15 amino acids. The CDR3 sequence is CASSSGTGSGNTIYF. DNA of the CDR3: TGTGCCAGCAGTTCCGGGACAGGGTCTGGAAACACCATATATTTT.

The chain is built from TRBV3-1 and TRBJ1-5; 10 nucleotides align to TRBD1. This CDR3 spans 15 amino acids. J gave up 5 bases and V 3 bases, and 4 bases lay outside the gene matches. Germline assignment: CDR1 LGHDT and CDR2 YNNKEL (reference sequence). CDR3 sequence (DNA): TGTGCCAGCAGCCACTCAGACAGGGGGCATCAGCCCCAGCATTTT. Amino acid sequence: CASSHSDRGHQPQHF.

This clonotype was detected ten times or more. The V gene is TRBV23-1, the J gene TRBJ2-7; D might be TRBD1 or TRBD2, each matching 5 bases. TRBV23-1 carries the ORF label, with uncertain function. CDR3 length: 13 amino acids. V shed 9 bases and J shed 7 bases, with 19 bases lying between them. CDR3 protein: CARFLGRHTEQYF. Written as DNA, the CDR3 is TGCGCCAGATTCTTGGGACGTCATACGGAGCAGTACTTC.

V is TRBV5-5 and J is TRBJ2-5; TRBD2 matches at 9 bases. The trim removed 4 bases at V and 5 bases at J, leaving 12 bases unmatched. Germline V lookup: CDR1 SGHKS, CDR2 YYEKEE (reference sequence). The CDR3 extends over 16 amino acids. The CDR3: CASSRPLAGEGETQYF. The CDR3 nucleotides are TGTGCCAGCAGCCGACCGTTAGCGGGAGAAGGGGAGACCCAGTACTTC.

This sequence joins TRBV29-1 and TRBJ1-3; the D gene is possibly TRBD1 (5 bases). Germline CDR1 is SQVTM and CDR2 is ANQGSEA. The germline V and J ends were trimmed by 4 bases and 0 bases, with 10 bases remaining between them. This CDR3 has 14 amino acids. The CDR3 nucleotides read TGCAGCGTTGGCGGGGGAAACTCTGGAAACACCATATATTTT. It translates to CSVGGGNSGNTIYF.

The rearrangement joins TRBV9 to TRBJ1-3; a weak D match, TRBD1 (6 bases). Germline values: CDR1 SGDLS, CDR2 YYNGEE. V was pared by 2 bases and J by 0 bases, with 12 bases between. The CDR3 consists of 16 residues. The CDR3 DNA reads as TGTGCCAGCAGCGTGGCAGGGACAATCTCTGGAAACACCATATATTTT. Its protein is CASSVAGTISGNTIYF.

This clonotype was counted ten times or more. The chain carries TRBV7-2 and TRBJ2-3; D is perhaps TRBD1 or TRBD2 (6 bases each). Trimming took off 5 bases at V and 4 bases at J, with 16 bases between the two ends. The germline V gene encodes CDR1 SGHTA and CDR2 FQGNSA. The CDR3 is 15 amino acids. CDR3: CASSPLGGWSDTQYF. In nucleotides, the CDR3 is TGTGCCAGCAGCCCTTTGGGGGGCTGGTCAGATACGCAGTATTTT.

The V gene is TRBV10-3, the J gene TRBJ1-5; D is uncertain. Trimming removed 4 bases at V and 2 bases at J, with 9 bases between. Germline lookup yields CDR1 ENHRY and CDR2 SYGVKD. The CDR3 loop spans 14 amino acids. CDR3 sequence (DNA): TGTGCCATCAGTGGGATAGACCGCAATCAGCCCCAGCATTTT. Protein sequence: CAISGIDRNQPQHF.